The text below deals with one TCR beta chain. Those enrolled in Seattle joined during active infection and were followed longitudinally afterward. This entry is derived from a study of blood T cell repertoires in COVID-19. Study-wide context: Samples taken during acute and convalescent COVID-19 were collected in the United States, Italy and Spain.

Germline CDR1 is SGHVS and CDR2 is FNYEAQ. V was shortened by 1 base and J by 5 bases, with 14 bases between the two germline ends. CDR3 length: 15 residues. The protocol was immunoSEQ multiplex PCR, while the TCRdb copy is restricted to in-frame clones and leaves out a portion. This table has 300,000 or so clones, 75% to 90% appearing once. The source material was peripheral blood. This chain connects TRBV7-6 to TRBJ2-5, with D perhaps TRBD2 (7 bases). The clonotype comes from a woman aged 30 to 39 with COVID-19, enrolled during active disease. The chain's CDR3 is CASSLVGGGRETQYF. The CDR3, as DNA: TGTGCCAGCAGCTTAGTGGGGGGGGGCCGGGAGACCCAGTACTTC.